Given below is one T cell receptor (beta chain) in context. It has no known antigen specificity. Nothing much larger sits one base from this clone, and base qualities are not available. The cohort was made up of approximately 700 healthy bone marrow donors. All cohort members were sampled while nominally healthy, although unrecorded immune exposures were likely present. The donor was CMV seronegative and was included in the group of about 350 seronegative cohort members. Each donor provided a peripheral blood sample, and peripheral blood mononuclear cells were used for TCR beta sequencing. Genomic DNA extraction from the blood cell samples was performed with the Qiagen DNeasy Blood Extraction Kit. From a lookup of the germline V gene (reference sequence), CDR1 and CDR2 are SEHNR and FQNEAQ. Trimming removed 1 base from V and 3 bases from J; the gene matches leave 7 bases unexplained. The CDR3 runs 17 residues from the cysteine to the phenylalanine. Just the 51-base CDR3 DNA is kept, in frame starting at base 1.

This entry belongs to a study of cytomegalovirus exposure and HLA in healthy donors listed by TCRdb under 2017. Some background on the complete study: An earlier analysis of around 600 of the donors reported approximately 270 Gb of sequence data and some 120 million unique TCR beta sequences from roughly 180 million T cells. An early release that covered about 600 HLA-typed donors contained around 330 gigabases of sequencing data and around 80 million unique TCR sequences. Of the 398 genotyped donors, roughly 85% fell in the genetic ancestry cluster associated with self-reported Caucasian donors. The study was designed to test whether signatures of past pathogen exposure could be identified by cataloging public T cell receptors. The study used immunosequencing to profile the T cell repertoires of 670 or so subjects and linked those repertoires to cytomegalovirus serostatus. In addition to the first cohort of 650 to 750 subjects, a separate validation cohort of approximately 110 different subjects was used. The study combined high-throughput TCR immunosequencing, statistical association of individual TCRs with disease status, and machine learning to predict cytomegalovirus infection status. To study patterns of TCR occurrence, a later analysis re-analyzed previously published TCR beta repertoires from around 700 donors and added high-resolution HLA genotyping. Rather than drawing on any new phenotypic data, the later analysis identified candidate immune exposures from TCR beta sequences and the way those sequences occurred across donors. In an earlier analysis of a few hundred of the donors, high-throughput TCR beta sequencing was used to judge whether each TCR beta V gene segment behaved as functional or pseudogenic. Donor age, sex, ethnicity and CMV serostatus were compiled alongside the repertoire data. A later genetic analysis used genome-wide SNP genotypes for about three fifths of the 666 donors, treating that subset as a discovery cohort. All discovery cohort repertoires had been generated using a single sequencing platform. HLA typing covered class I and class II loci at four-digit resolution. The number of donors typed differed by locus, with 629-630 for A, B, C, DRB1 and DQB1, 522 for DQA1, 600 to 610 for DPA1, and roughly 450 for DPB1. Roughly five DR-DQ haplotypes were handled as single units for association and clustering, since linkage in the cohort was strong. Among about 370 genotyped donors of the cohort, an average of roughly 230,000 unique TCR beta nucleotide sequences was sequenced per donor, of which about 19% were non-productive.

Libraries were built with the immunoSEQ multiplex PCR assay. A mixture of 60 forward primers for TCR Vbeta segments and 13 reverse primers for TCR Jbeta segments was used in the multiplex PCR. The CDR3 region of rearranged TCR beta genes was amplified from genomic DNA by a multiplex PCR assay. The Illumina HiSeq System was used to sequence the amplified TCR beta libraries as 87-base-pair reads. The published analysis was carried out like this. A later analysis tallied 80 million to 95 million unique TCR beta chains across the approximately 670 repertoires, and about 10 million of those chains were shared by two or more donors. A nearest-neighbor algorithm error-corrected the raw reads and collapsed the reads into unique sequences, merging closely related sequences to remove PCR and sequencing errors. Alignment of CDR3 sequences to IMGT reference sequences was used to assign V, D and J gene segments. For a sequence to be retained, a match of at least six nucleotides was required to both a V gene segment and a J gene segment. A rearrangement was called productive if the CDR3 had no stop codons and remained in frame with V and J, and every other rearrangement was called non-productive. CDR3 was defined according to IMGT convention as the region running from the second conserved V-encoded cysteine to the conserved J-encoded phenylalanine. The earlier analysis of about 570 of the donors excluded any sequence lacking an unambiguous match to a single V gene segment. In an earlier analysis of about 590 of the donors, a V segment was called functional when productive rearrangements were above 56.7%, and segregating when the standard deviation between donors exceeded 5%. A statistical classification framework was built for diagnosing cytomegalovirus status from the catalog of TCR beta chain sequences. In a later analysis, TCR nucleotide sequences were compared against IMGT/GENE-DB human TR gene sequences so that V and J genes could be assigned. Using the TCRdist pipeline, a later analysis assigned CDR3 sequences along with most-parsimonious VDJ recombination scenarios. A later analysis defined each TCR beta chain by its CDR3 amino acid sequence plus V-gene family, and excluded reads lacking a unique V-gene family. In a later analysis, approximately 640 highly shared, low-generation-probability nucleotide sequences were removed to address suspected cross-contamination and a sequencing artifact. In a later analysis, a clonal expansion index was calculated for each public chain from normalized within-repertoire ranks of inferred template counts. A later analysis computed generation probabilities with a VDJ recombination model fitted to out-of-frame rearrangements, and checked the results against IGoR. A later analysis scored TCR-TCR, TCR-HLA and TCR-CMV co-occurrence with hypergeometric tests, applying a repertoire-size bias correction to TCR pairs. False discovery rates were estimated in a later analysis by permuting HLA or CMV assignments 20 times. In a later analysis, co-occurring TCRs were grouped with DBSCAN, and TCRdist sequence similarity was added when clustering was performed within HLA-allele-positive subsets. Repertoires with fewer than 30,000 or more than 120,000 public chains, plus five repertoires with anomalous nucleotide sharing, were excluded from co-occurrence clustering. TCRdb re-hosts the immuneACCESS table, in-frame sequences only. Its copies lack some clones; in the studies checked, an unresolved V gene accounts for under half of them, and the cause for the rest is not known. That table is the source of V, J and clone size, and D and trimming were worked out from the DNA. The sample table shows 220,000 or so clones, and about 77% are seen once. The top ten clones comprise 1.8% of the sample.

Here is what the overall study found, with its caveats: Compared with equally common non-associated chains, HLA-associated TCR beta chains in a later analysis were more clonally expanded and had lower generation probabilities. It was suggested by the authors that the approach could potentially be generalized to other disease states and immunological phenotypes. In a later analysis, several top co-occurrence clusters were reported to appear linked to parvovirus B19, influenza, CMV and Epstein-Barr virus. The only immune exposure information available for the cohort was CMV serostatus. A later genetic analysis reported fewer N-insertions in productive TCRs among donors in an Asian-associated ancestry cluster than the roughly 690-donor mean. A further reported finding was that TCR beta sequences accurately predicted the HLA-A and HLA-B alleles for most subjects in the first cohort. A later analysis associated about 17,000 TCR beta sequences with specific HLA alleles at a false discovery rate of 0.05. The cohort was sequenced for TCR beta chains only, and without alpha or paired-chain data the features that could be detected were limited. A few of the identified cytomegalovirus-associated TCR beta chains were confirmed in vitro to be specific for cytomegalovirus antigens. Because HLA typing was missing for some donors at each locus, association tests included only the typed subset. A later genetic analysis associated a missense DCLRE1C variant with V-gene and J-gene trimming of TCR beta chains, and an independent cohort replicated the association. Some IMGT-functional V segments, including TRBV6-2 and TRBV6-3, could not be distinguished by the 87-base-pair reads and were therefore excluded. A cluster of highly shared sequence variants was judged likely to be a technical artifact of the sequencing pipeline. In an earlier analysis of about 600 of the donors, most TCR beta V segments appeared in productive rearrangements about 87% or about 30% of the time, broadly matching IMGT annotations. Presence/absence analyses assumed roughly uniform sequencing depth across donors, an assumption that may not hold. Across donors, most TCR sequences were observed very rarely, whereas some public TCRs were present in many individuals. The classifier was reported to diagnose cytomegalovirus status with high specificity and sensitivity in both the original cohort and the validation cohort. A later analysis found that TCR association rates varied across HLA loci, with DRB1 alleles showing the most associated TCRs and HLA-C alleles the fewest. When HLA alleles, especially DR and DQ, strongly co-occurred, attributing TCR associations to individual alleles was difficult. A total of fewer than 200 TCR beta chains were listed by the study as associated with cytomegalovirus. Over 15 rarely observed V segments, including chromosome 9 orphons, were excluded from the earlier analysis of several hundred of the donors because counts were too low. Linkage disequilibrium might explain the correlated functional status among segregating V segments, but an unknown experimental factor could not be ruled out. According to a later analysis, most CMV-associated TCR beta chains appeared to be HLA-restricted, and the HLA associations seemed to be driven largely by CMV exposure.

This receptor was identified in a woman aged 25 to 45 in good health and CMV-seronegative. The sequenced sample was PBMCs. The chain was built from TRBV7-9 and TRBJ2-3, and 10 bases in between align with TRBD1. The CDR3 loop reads CASSLGDRGRNTDTQYF. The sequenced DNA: TGTGCCAGCAGCTTAGGGGACAGGGGACGGAATACAGATACGCAGTATTTT.